This entry lists 17 T cell receptor beta chains sequenced from one sample in a study of shared clonotypes between healthy human individuals. CD45RO negativity and positive selection for CCR7 defined naive CD8 cells, a population that excluded terminally differentiated effector memory CD45RA+ cells. This table comes from immunoSEQ multiplex PCR, and its TCRdb copy is limited to in-frame clones, with some not included. The sample includes millions of clones, less than 95% seen only once; the top ten take roughly 1.1%. The sequenced sample was naive CD8+ T cells sorted from blood. These receptors all come from a man aged 18-30 years in good health.

This chain links TRBV9 with TRBJ1-1; D remains unclear. V was cut by 4 bases and J by 5 bases, with 12 bases left in between. Germline-derived CDR1 and CDR2 are SGDLS and YYNGEE. The CDR3 covers 13 residues. CDR3 sequence: CASSMPGATEAFF. DNA of the CDR3: TGTGCCAGCAGCATGCCGGGAGCTACTGAAGCTTTCTTT.

The V gene is TRBV7-6, the J gene TRBJ2-2; 8 nucleotides match TRBD2. The CDR3 length is 16 residues. J lost 1 base, V lost 5 bases, and 6 bases had no gene match. Germline CDR1 and CDR2: SGHVS and FNYEAQ. For the CDR3, the DNA is TGTGCCAGCAGCCAATCGGGACTAGAGAACACCGGGGAGCTGTTTTTT. Translated, it gives CASSQSGLENTGELFF.

The chain combines TRBV10-3 with TRBJ2-5; D may match TRBD1 or TRBD2 (5 bases each). This CDR3 region has 13 residues. Trimming cost V 8 bases and J 1 base, with 11 bases left between them. Per the germline V gene, CDR1 is ENHRY and CDR2 is SYGVKD. The CDR3 DNA reads TGTGCCATCGGGGACGGGGCCCAAGAGACCCAGTACTTC. It codes for CAIGDGAQETQYF.

The V and J genes are TRBV7-9 and TRBJ2-3, with TRBD1 matching 7 bases. The CDR3 runs to 15 residues. V trimming: 4 bases; J trimming: 2 bases; junction bases outside the gene matches: 6. Germline CDR1 and CDR2: SEHNR and FQNEAQ (reference sequence). This CDR3 is CASSYPGGHTDTQYF. The CDR3 DNA follows: TGTGCCAGCAGCTACCCAGGGGGTCACACAGATACGCAGTATTTT.

The chain uses TRBV10-3 and TRBJ2-7; TRBD1 aligns across 7 bases. Looked up from germline, CDR1 is ENHRY and CDR2 is SYGVKD. The CDR3 sequence is 13 residues long. J lost 0 bases, V lost 10 bases, and 6 bases had no gene match. The CDR3 sequence is CATSGTDSYEQYF. CDR3 bases: TGTGCCACCTCCGGGACAGACTCCTACGAGCAGTACTTC.

This chain links TRBV5-6 with TRBJ1-5; no firm D call. Trimming shortened V by 3 bases and J by 11 bases, and 15 bases separated the two germline ends. Germline assignment: CDR1 SGHDT and CDR2 YYEEEE. There are 13 residues in the CDR3. CDR3 loop: CASSWAGSVAQHF. CDR3 nucleotides: TGTGCCAGCAGCTGGGCGGGATCCGTCGCCCAGCATTTT.

A note on this clone: Other DNA sequences in this sample translate to the same CDR3. V and J are TRBV7-9 and TRBJ2-7, with D unclear. This CDR3 spans 11 amino acids. The germline V gene has CDR1 SEHNR and CDR2 FQNEAQ (reference sequence). The germline V and J ends were trimmed by 3 bases and 7 bases, with 7 bases remaining between them. Here the CDR3 reads CASSFPGEQYF. DNA of the CDR3: TGTGCCAGCAGCTTTCCCGGGGAGCAGTACTTC.

The chain has TRBV27 and TRBJ2-2, with TRBD2 identical over 12 bases. Trimming at V came to 3 bases and at J to 2 bases, leaving 16 bases not matched to a gene. The CDR3 consists of 21 residues. Germline CDR1 reads MNHEY; CDR2 reads SMNVEV (reference sequence). The CDR3 sequence is CASSLPKGVPSGRGNTGELFF. The CDR3 bases are TGTGCCAGCAGTTTGCCTAAAGGGGTCCCTAGCGGGAGGGGAAACACCGGGGAGCTGTTTTTT.

This CDR3 reads CASSEGADTQYF. In DNA form, the CDR3 reads TGTGCCAGCAGTGAAGGGGCAGATACGCAGTATTTT. This chain connects TRBV6-1 to TRBJ2-3; no clear D gene. Germline V gene lookup returns CDR1 MNHNS and CDR2 SASEGT. This CDR3 is 12 amino acids long. V was trimmed by 1 base and J by 4 bases, leaving 3 bases between them.

In this sample, this clone turned up a few times. The rearrangement joins TRBV6-6 to TRBJ2-7; D remains ambiguous. The CDR3 is 11 amino acids. CDR1 and CDR2 (germline): MNHNY, SVGAGI (reference sequence). Trimming took off 4 bases at V and 3 bases at J, with 4 bases between the two ends. CDR3 in DNA: TGTGCCAGCAGTTCGAACTACGAGCAGTACTTC. Translating it yields CASSSNYEQYF.

This chain links TRBV5-4 with TRBJ2-7; 8 bases fit TRBD1. The CDR3 is made up of 13 amino acids. The ends lost 3 bases at V and 2 bases at J; junction bases unmatched: 1. Germline CDR1 reads SGHNT; CDR2 reads YYREEE (reference sequence). CDR3 sequence: CASSWGQAYEQYF. CDR3 coding DNA: TGTGCCAGCAGCTGGGGACAGGCCTACGAGCAGTACTTC. The whole variable domain, remainder taken from reference TRBV5-4 and TRBJ2-7, is ETGVTQSPTHLIKTRGQQVTLRCSSQSGHNTVSWYQQALGQGPQFIFQYYREEENGRGNFPPRFSGLQFPNYSSELNVNALELDDSALYLCASSWGQAYEQYFGPGTRLTVT.

The chain joins TRBV4-1 to TRBJ1-1; 9 bases line up with TRBD1. The length of the CDR3 is 13 residues. The junction had 10 bases not matched to a gene; V was cut back by 4 bases and J by 13 bases. The germline gives CDR1 MGHRA, CDR2 YSYEKL. CDR3 sequence reads: CASSLWTGERGFF. CDR3 DNA: TGCGCCAGCAGCCTCTGGACAGGGGAGCGAGGTTTCTTT.

The rearrangement links TRBV30 to TRBJ2-7; 8 bases map to TRBD2. Trimming at V came to 0 bases and at J to 7 bases, leaving 8 bases not matched to a gene. The CDR3 length is 14 residues. Germline V gene data show CDR1 as GTSNPN and CDR2 as SVGIG (reference sequence). The DNA for the CDR3 is TGTGCCTGGAGTGTTGGAGCGGGAGATCATGAGCAGTACTTC. Its translation is CAWSVGAGDHEQYF. Full variable domain (outside the CDR3, taken from reference TRBV30 and TRBJ2-7): SQTIHQWPATLVQPVGSPLSLECTVEGTSNPNLYWYRQAAGRGLQLLFYSVGIGQISSEVPQNLSASRPQDRQFILSSKKLLLSDSGFYLCAWSVGAGDHEQYFGPGTRLTVT.

The rearrangement links TRBV27 to TRBJ2-2; 8 positions match TRBD2. V trimming: 6 bases; J trimming: 6 bases; junction bases outside the gene matches: 18. Germline V lookup: CDR1 MNHEY, CDR2 SMNVEV (reference sequence). CDR3 length: 18 residues. The DNA of the CDR3 is TGTGCCAGCAGACAGATTCCCGGGACTAGTCCCATAGCCGGGGAGCTGTTTTTT. Translating it yields CASRQIPGTSPIAGELFF.

V gene TRBV4-2 combines with J gene TRBJ2-2; 9 bases align to TRBD1. CDR1 LGHNA and CDR2 YNFKEQ come from the germline V gene. The CDR3 runs 15 residues. The V gene end was trimmed by 7 bases and the J gene end by 2 bases; junction bases not matched to a gene: 5. The CDR3, as DNA: TGTGCCAGCACCCCGGGACAGGGCAACACCGGGGAGCTGTTTTTT. It codes for CASTPGQGNTGELFF.

The chain recombines TRBV9 with TRBJ1-6; D possibly corresponds to TRBD1 (5 bases). V gave up 4 bases and J gave up 11 bases, with 19 bases separating them. CDR1 is SGDLS and CDR2 is YYNGEE in the germline V gene. The CDR3 covers 15 residues. CDR3 sequence reads: CASSSASGGSAPLHF. CDR3 bases: TGTGCCAGCAGCTCAGCCTCCGGGGGAAGTGCACCCCTCCACTTT.

This chain connects TRBV25-1 to TRBJ2-5, with 10 positions matching TRBD1. Germline V CDR1 and CDR2: MGHDK, SYGVNS. V shed 1 base, J shed 2 bases, and the junction held 4 bases outside the gene matches. The CDR3 is 16 residues long. DNA of the CDR3: TGTGCCAGCAGTGAATGGGGGACAGGGGATCAAGAGACCCAGTACTTC. Translating gives CASSEWGTGDQETQYF.